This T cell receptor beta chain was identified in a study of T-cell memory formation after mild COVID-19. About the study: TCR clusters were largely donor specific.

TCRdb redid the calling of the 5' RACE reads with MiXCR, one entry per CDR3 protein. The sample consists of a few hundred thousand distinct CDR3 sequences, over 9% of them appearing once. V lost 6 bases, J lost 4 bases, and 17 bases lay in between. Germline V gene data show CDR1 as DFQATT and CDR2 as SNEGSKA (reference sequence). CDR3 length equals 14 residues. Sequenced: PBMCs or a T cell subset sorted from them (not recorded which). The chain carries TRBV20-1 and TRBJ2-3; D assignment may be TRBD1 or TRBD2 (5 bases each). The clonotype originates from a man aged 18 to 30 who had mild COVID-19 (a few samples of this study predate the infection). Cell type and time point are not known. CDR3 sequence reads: CSAAGTHWADTQYF. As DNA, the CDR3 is TGCAGTGCAGCCGGGACCCACTGGGCAGATACGCAGTATTTT.